The text below deals with one T cell receptor beta chain. This clone occurred once. What this receptor recognizes is not known. Base qualities were left out, and no much larger clone turns up one base away. The record originates from a study of control samples from healthy donors and cancer patients (dated by TCRdb to about 2020). Library creation used the immunoSEQ multiplex PCR assay. Held by TCRdb, this immuneACCESS table contains in-frame sequences only and omits some clones. Under half of the omission traces to an unresolved V gene where checked; the cause of the rest is unknown. This sample holds 150,000 to 200,000 clones; roughly nine tenths were observed only once. Of the sample, over 1.1% falls within the top ten clones. Trimming removed 6 bases from V and 2 bases from J; the gene matches leave 6 bases unexplained. CDR1 and CDR2, per the germline V gene (reference sequence), are LNHDA and SQIVND. Including cysteine and phenylalanine, the CDR3 has 14 amino acids. Only the CDR3 portion is preserved as DNA: 42 bases, with reading frame beginning at the first base.

The chain uses TRBV19 and TRBJ2-7; the junction holds 8 bases that match TRBD1. Sequencing was carried out using blood. The clonotype comes from a man younger than 40 in good health. The DNA is TGTGCCAGTAGCACAGGACAGGGAACCTACGAGCAGTACTTC. It codes for CASSTGQGTYEQYF.